The 30 T cell receptor beta chains reported below all come from one sample, sequenced in a study of T cells in Graves' hyperthyroidism and ophthalmopathy. Amplification of TCR beta CDR3 regions used RNA as the template. The HTBI primer set was used in a first-round RT-PCR of the TCR CDR3. TCRdb reprocessed the multiplex PCR reads with MiXCR, giving one entry per CDR3 protein. The sample shows more than 550,000 distinct CDR3 sequences, approximately 42% of them seen only once. The sample taken for sequencing was peripheral blood or thyroid tissue (not recorded which). The receptors here all came from an adult man with Graves' disease, either hyperthyroidism or ophthalmopathy (not recorded which).

Concerning this clonotype: A single base separates this from a much larger clone, so it may be a read error. The CDR3 ends on some other residue instead of the conserved phenylalanine or tryptophan, so this is likely a read error. The chain combines TRBV7-9 with TRBJ1-3; no clear D. V lost 8 bases, J lost 0 bases, and 11 bases lay in between. The CDR3 consists of 14 residues. CDR1 SEHNR and CDR2 FQNEAQ come from the germline V gene (reference sequence). The CDR3 DNA follows: TGTGCCAGCCCAAGGTCCGACTCTGGAAACACCATATATTCT. Encoded protein: CASPRSDSGNTIYS.

This rearrangement joins TRBV19 to TRBJ1-5; D ambiguous. The length of the CDR3 is 15 residues. Trimming pared 5 bases from V and 3 bases from J, leaving 14 bases between. The germline CDR1 and CDR2 sequences are LNHDA and SQIVND (reference sequence). This CDR3 reads CASSARTYLNQPQHF. The DNA for the CDR3 is TGTGCCAGTAGTGCAAGGACCTACCTCAATCAGCCCCAGCATTTT.

This sequence joins TRBV7-9 and TRBJ1-6, with 10 nucleotides matching TRBD1. The CDR3 spans 16 residues. The germline V gene encodes CDR1 SEHNR and CDR2 FQNEAQ (reference sequence). V lost 8 bases and J lost 7; bases outside the gene matches: 11. The DNA for the CDR3 is TGTGCCAGCTCACTTCAGCCGGGACAGGGGAATTCACCCCTCCACTTT. Protein: CASSLQPGQGNSPLHF.

This clonotype was observed at least ten times. This CDR3 is CASSFLAGTRGETQYF. CDR3 DNA: TGTGCCAGCAGCTTCCTGGCGGGTACCCGAGGAGAGACCCAGTACTTC. This sequence joins TRBV7-2 and TRBJ2-5; D might be TRBD2 (5 bases). The CDR3 has 16 amino acids. In germline, CDR1 is SGHTA, CDR2 FQGNSA. V lost 3 bases and J 4 bases, leaving 18 bases between the germline ends. The whole variable domain, filled in from reference TRBV7-2 and TRBJ2-5, reads GAGVSQSPSNKVTEKGKDVELRCDPISGHTALYWYRQSLGQGLEFLIYFQGNSAPDKSGLPSDRFSAERTGGSVSTLTIQRTQQEDSAVYLCASSFLAGTRGETQYFGPGTRLLVL.

The gene calls are TRBV7-2 and TRBJ2-5; no reliable D call. The CDR3 length is 13 residues. CDR1 is SGHTA, CDR2 FQGNSA, per germline. Trimming pared 5 bases from V and 4 bases from J, leaving 11 bases between. CDR3 sequence reads: CASSGRTGETQYF. The CDR3 DNA is TGTGCCAGCAGCGGGCGCACGGGAGAGACCCAGTACTTC.

This clonotype was seen only a few times. The rearrangement uses TRBV20-1 and TRBJ1-4; D is uncertain. CDR1 DFQATT and CDR2 SNEGSKA come from the germline V gene (reference sequence). The V end lost 2 bases, the J end lost 8 bases, and 15 bases lay between the germline ends. CDR3 length: 14 amino acids. The DNA of the CDR3 is TGCAGTGCTAGACGATCGGGAGATATGGAAAAACTGTTTTTT. Its translation is CSARRSGDMEKLFF.

The rearrangement uses TRBV12-3 or TRBV12-4 and TRBJ2-7; 10 positions agree with TRBD1. The CDR3 loop spans 17 amino acids. The junction had 14 bases not matched to a gene; V was cut back by 6 bases and J by 3 bases. The CDR3 DNA reads TGTGCCAGCAGCTTATCCTCGACAGGGGGCAAAAGCTACGAGCAGTACTTC. It yields the protein CASSLSSTGGKSYEQYF.

Many counts were recorded for this clonotype. V and J are TRBV29-1 and TRBJ2-6, with 13 positions matching TRBD2. Trimming removed 3 bases from V and 1 base from J; junction bases left unmatched: 0. Per the germline V gene, CDR1 is SQVTM and CDR2 is ANQGSEA. CDR3 length equals 16 residues. The CDR3 coding sequence is TGCAGCGTTGAGACTAGCGGGGGGTCTGGGGCCAACGTCCTGACTTTC. Amino acids: CSVETSGGSGANVLTF.

The CDR3 region has the DNA TGTGCCAGCAGTTACGTCAGGGCCGGGGAGCTGTTTTTT. This translates into CASSYVRAGELFF. V gene TRBV6-5 combines with J gene TRBJ2-2; TRBD1 might be the D (5 bases). Germline values: CDR1 MNHEY, CDR2 SVGAGI. Between the trimmed V and J ends, which lost 2 bases and 6 bases, there was a span of 7 bases. The CDR3 extends over 13 amino acids.

This chain links TRBV20-1 with TRBJ2-7; TRBD2 agrees at 10 bases. The CDR3 has 16 amino acids. Trimming took 2 bases from V and 7 from J; bases not matched to a gene: 14. Germline V gives CDR1 DFQATT, CDR2 SNEGSKA (reference sequence). The CDR3, as DNA: TGCAGTGCTAGAAGGGCTAGCGGGAGTAGGCCGGATGAGCAGTACTTC. Protein: CSARRASGSRPDEQYF.

About this clonotype: In this CDR3 the conserved last residue, phenylalanine or tryptophan, is missing, so a read error is likely. This chain connects TRBV20-1 to TRBJ1-2; weak D call: TRBD1 (5 bases). V lost 4 bases and J 4 bases, leaving 13 bases between the germline ends. From germline, CDR1 is DFQATT and CDR2 SNEGSKA (reference sequence). The length of the CDR3 is 13 residues. CDR3 loop: CSATGGGSYGYTL. The CDR3 region has the DNA TGCAGTGCTACCGGCGGGGGGTCCTATGGCTACACCCTC.

The chain links TRBV7-4 to TRBJ2-7; 9 nucleotides agree with TRBD2. The trim removed 5 bases at V and 4 bases at J, leaving 12 bases unmatched. The CDR3 is made up of 16 amino acids. CDR1 is SGHVT, CDR2 SQSDAQ, per germline. For the CDR3, the DNA is TGTGCCAGCAGCCAAAGCGGGGGGTACCTGCGATACGAGCAGTACTTC. Protein: CASSQSGGYLRYEQYF.

Of note for this clonotype: A much larger clone sits a single nucleotide away, making a read error possible. The chain links TRBV29-1 to TRBJ1-2, with D tentatively TRBD1 (5 bases). The CDR3 has 13 amino acids. Per the germline V gene, CDR1 is SQVTM and CDR2 is ANQGSEA. In DNA form, the CDR3 reads TGCAGCGTTAGTGAAAGGGGAGACTATGGCTGCACCTTC. Protein product: CSVSERGDYGCTF.

This clonotype appeared a few times. The chain has TRBV20-1 and TRBJ2-5; 8 bases agree with TRBD2. The germline V gene has CDR1 DFQATT and CDR2 SNEGSKA (reference sequence). J gave up 2 bases and V 3 bases, and 11 bases lay outside the gene matches. The CDR3 totals 16 residues. For the CDR3, the DNA is TGCAGTGCTAGGGACGCGCGGGGGGTCCATCAAGAGACCCAGTACTTC. Its protein product is CSARDARGVHQETQYF.

This rearrangement joins TRBV9 to TRBJ1-2; no firm D call. CDR1 is SGDLS, CDR2 YYNGEE, per germline. The CDR3 is 13 amino acids. The ends were cut back, 0 bases at V and 7 bases at J, with 10 bases in the middle. The DNA for the CDR3 is TGTGCCAGCAGCGTAGCGGAGGGAAGTGGCTACACCTTC. Protein sequence: CASSVAEGSGYTF.

The V and J genes are TRBV12-3 or TRBV12-4 and TRBJ1-5; D gene ambiguous. The CDR3 is 14 residues long. The V gene lost 3 bases and the J gene lost 7 bases, with 13 bases spanning the gap. The chain's CDR3 is CASSLYGFGQPQHF. CDR3 nucleotide sequence: TGTGCCAGCAGTTTGTACGGGTTCGGACAGCCCCAGCATTTT.

The rearrangement uses TRBV29-1 and TRBJ2-7, with 12 bases identical to TRBD2. The CDR3 covers 15 residues. Germline loops: CDR1 SQVTM, CDR2 ANQGSEA. V shed 0 bases, J shed 4 bases, and the junction held 4 bases outside the gene matches. This chain's CDR3 is CSVEDELAGGYEQYF. DNA of the CDR3: TGCAGCGTTGAAGACGAACTAGCGGGAGGATACGAGCAGTACTTC.

Details on this clonotype: This clone may be a read error of a much larger clone one base away. The rearrangement joins TRBV7-9 to TRBJ1-6; D gene unclear. This CDR3 has 15 residues. Germline lookup yields CDR1 SEHNR and CDR2 FQNEAQ (reference sequence). V was pared by 5 bases and J by 2 bases, with 10 bases between. The CDR3 is CASSEGRAYNSPLHF. The CDR3 nucleotides are TGTGCCAGCAGCGAAGGACGTGCCTATAATTCACCCCTCCACTTT. Full variable domain (outside the CDR3, taken from reference TRBV7-9 and TRBJ1-6): DTGVSQNPRHKITKRGQNVTFRCDPISEHNRLYWYRQTLGQGPEFLTYFQNEAQLEKSRLLSDRFSAERPKGSFSTLEIQRTEQGDSAMYLCASSEGRAYNSPLHFGNGTRLTVT.

The CDR3 DNA reads TGTGCCAGCAGTGCTAGAGTGGCCAGATATGGCTACACCTTC. It yields the protein CASSARVARYGYTF. The V and J genes are TRBV6-4 and TRBJ1-2; no firm D call. Germline V CDR1 and CDR2: MRHNA, SNTAGT. This CDR3 is 14 amino acids long. V was pared by 4 bases and J by 5 bases, with 14 bases between.

Only a few counts were recorded for this clonotype. The V call is TRBV24-1, the J call TRBJ1-4, with 9 bases aligning to TRBD1. Germline CDR1 and CDR2: KGHDR and SFDVKD. V was pared by 8 bases and J by 7 bases, with 7 bases of the junction left unmatched. This CDR3 has 14 residues. Here the CDR3 reads CATITGTGTEKLFF. The CDR3 coding sequence is TGTGCCACCATAACCGGGACAGGGACTGAAAAACTGTTTTTT.

V usage is TRBV6-5 and J usage is TRBJ2-5; 9 nucleotides agree with TRBD2. The J call is in doubt because the DNA end fits TRBJ2-7 better. The length of the CDR3 is 15 residues. Germline V gives CDR1 MNHEY, CDR2 SVGAGI. The CDR3 loop is CASSESGLASDEQYF. The CDR3 DNA follows: TGTGCCAGCAGTGAATCGGGACTAGCTTCCGACGAGCAGTACTTC.

The J gene is TRBJ1-2, the V gene TRBV6-1; D remains ambiguous. The germline V and J ends were trimmed by 8 bases and 6 bases, with 13 bases remaining between them. The CDR3 sequence is 12 residues long. Germline V gives CDR1 MNHNS, CDR2 SASEGT. Here the CDR3 reads CASGDKINGYTF. The CDR3 DNA reads TGTGCCAGCGGCGACAAGATAAATGGCTACACCTTC.

The rearrangement uses TRBV7-9 and TRBJ1-2; D is uncertain. The CDR3 has 13 residues. Looked up from germline, CDR1 is SEHNR and CDR2 is FQNEAQ (reference sequence). Trimming removed 6 bases from V and 6 bases from J, with 14 bases in between. The CDR3 loop is CASRHPVEDGYTF. In DNA form, the CDR3 reads TGTGCCAGCAGGCACCCCGTAGAAGATGGCTACACCTTC.

The chain combines TRBV7-9 with TRBJ1-1; D remains unclear. CDR1 and CDR2 (germline): SEHNR, FQNEAQ (reference sequence). V was trimmed by 3 bases and J by 4 bases, leaving 12 bases between them. The CDR3 length is 14 residues. DNA of the CDR3: TGTGCCAGCAGCTTGTGGGGAGAGGGCACTGAAGCTTTCTTT. Protein product: CASSLWGEGTEAFF. The full variable domain, in which reference TRBV7-9 and TRBJ1-1 provide the parts outside the CDR3, is DTGVSQNPRHKITKRGQNVTFRCDPISEHNRLYWYRQTLGQGPEFLTYFQNEAQLEKSRLLSDRFSAERPKGSFSTLEIQRTEQGDSAMYLCASSLWGEGTEAFFGQGTRLTVV.

The chain employs TRBV6-1 and TRBJ2-2, with a weak D call TRBD1 (5 bases). V gave up 6 bases and J gave up 1 base, with 12 bases separating them. This CDR3 is 15 amino acids long. Germline-derived CDR1 and CDR2 are MNHNS and SASEGT. CDR3 residues: CASRWETGNTGELFF. CDR3 nucleotides: TGTGCCAGCAGATGGGAAACAGGGAACACCGGGGAGCTGTTTTTT.

The table lists this clonotype with many counts. The V gene is TRBV10-1, the J gene TRBJ1-1; 7 bases match TRBD1. This CDR3 contains 14 residues. The V and J ends lost 4 bases and 1 base, in that order; junction bases with no gene match: 3. Germline CDR1 and CDR2: WNHNN and SYGVQD (reference sequence). CDR3 sequence: CASSGTGANTEAFF. The CDR3, as DNA: TGCGCCAGCAGTGGTACAGGGGCGAACACTGAAGCTTTCTTT.

The chain recombines TRBV7-9 with TRBJ2-7; TRBD1 aligns across 9 bases. The CDR3 loop spans 16 amino acids. Germline CDR1 and CDR2: SEHNR and FQNEAQ (reference sequence). With 5 bases clipped from V and 4 bases from J, the junction kept 12 bases outside the gene matches. CDR3 sequence (DNA): TGTGCCAGCAGCCAGTACCCGGGACAGGGAGCGTACGAGCAGTACTTC. Its translation is CASSQYPGQGAYEQYF.

The chain employs TRBV9 and TRBJ1-5; a weak D match, TRBD1 (6 bases). Germline assignment: CDR1 SGDLS and CDR2 YYNGEE. Trimming left V 4 bases short and J 7 bases short, with 18 bases between. The CDR3 is 15 residues long. Here the CDR3 reads CASSQLMTGGQPQHF. In DNA, the CDR3 is TGTGCCAGCAGCCAGCTCATGACAGGAGGGCAGCCCCAGCATTTT.

This clonotype was picked up a small number of times. The gene calls are TRBV7-2 and TRBJ1-1; no firm D call. This CDR3 contains 14 residues. The V end was cut by 1 base, the J end by 1 base, with 7 bases between. From germline, CDR1 is SGHTA and CDR2 FQGNSA. The CDR3 region has the DNA TGTGCCAGCAGCTTAGTTCTAGGGAACACTGAAGCTTTCTTT. Its protein is CASSLVLGNTEAFF.

This clonotype has a handful of counts. The chain has TRBV19 and TRBJ1-2, with no clear D. The germline CDR1 and CDR2 sequences are LNHDA and SQIVND (reference sequence). V lost 3 bases and J 4 bases, leaving 6 bases between the germline ends. The CDR3 runs 12 residues. The CDR3 is CASSIWGYGYTF. The CDR3 DNA sequence: TGTGCCAGTAGTATCTGGGGCTATGGCTACACCTTC.